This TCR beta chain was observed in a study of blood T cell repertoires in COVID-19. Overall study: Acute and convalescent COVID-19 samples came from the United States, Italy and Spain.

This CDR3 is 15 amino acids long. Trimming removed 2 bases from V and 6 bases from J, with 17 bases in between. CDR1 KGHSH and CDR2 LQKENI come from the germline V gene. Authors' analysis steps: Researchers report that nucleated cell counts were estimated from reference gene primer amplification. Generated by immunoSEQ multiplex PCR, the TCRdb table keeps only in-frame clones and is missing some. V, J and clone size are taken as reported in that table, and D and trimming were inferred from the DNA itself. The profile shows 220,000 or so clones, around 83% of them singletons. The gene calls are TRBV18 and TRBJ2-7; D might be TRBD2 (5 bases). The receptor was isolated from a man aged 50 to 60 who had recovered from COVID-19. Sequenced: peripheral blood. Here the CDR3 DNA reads TGTGCCAGCTCACCAGGAGCGGCCACCCGGGGCGAGCAGTACTTC. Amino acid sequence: CASSPGAATRGEQYF.